This T cell receptor (beta chain) stems from a study of blood T cell repertoires in COVID-19. The overall study: Italy, Spain and the United States were the sources of the convalescent and acute COVID-19 samples. Sample material is recorded as cDNA or gDNA derived from T cells, B-cell-depleted T cells, or PBMCs.

Recovered status in Cohort 3 required two negative PCRs, clearance, or symptom resolution. CDR3 length: 12 residues. V shed 5 bases and J shed 2 bases, with 7 bases lying between them. The protocol was immunoSEQ multiplex PCR, while the TCRdb copy is restricted to in-frame clones and leaves out a portion. The data hold some 160,000 clones, with about 80% observed a single time. A word on this clone: The sample contains more than one DNA sequence encoding this CDR3.

The material sequenced was PBMCs or T cells enriched from blood (not recorded which). The rearrangement links TRBV12-3 or TRBV12-4 to TRBJ2-7; TRBD1 is a possible D gene (6 bases). This sequence originates from a woman aged 60-75 years who had recovered from COVID-19. CDR3 region: CASSRTAYEQYF. The CDR3, as DNA: TGTGCCAGCAGTAGGACAGCCTACGAGCAGTACTTC.